This T cell receptor (beta chain) is from a study of cytomegalovirus exposure and HLA in healthy donors. Whole-study findings and limits: The authors assumed roughly uniform sequencing depth across donors for presence/absence analyses.

PCR used 60 Vbeta primers and 13 Jbeta primers. Measured with immunoSEQ multiplex PCR; TCRdb has only the in-frame clones, and not every one. The sample carries under 200,000 clones, around three quarters recorded once. V was clipped by 3 bases and J by 3 bases; unmatched bases: 7. This CDR3 spans 16 amino acids. Germline CDR1 and CDR2: MGHRA and YSYEKL. On this clone itself: Its target is not known.

The gene calls are TRBV4-1 and TRBJ2-7; TRBD1 agrees at 11 bases. Sequencing was carried out using PBMCs. The sequence was collected from a woman in her thirties or forties in good health and CMV-seronegative. As DNA, the CDR3 is TGCGCCAGCAGCCACCACCCCGGGACAGGGGGCTACGAGCAGTACTTC. This encodes CASSHHPGTGGYEQYF.